The clone carrying this T cell receptor beta chain was observed at least ten times. Antigen: not known. These data belong to a study of T-cell reconstitution after alpha-beta-depleted transplantation in children. Researchers prepared the TCRbeta library using unique molecular identifiers, the study reports. Each CDR3 protein gets one entry after TCRdb re-called the PCR reads with MiXCR. This table holds about 980,000 distinct CDR3 sequences, around 30% found once. This CDR3 is built from 14 residues. Trimming took 7 bases from V and 1 from J, leaving 13 bases between them. Germline V gene sequence: CDR1 MDHEN, CDR2 SYDVKM. General study points: T-cell numbers and diversity one year post-transplant derived largely from freshly generated T cells.

The chain carries TRBV28 and TRBJ2-5; D is uncertain. Specimen: PBMCs, mostly from graft donor cells, collected 360 days after TCRalphabeta/CD19-depleted stem cell transplant. This TCR derives from a boy younger than two who had a stem cell transplant for SCID, so the T cells may come from the graft donor. The CDR3 reads CASKVGGGQETQYF. CDR3 in DNA: TGTGCCAGCAAAGTGGGTGGTGGCCAAGAGACCCAGTACTTC.